These 18 T cell receptor beta chains were sequenced from one sample in a study of cytomegalovirus exposure and HLA in healthy donors. The PCR was carried out with 60 Vbeta primers and 13 Jbeta primers. The repertoire was sequenced with immunoSEQ multiplex PCR; TCRdb's copy has only in-frame clones and lacks some. The table lists 200,000 to 300,000 clones, about three quarters of them singletons. Sequenced: PBMCs. The source is a boy younger than 18 in good health and CMV-seronegative.

This chain connects TRBV7-8 to TRBJ1-2; 8 bases fit TRBD1. The CDR3 spans 14 residues. After removal of 7 bases from V and 3 bases from J, the junction contained 7 bases not matched to a gene. Per the germline V gene, CDR1 is SGHVS and CDR2 is FQNEAQ. The CDR3 reads CASTTGQEDYGYTF. CDR3 bases: TGTGCCAGCACCACGGGACAGGAGGACTATGGCTACACCTTC.

This clone occurred a few times. The chain uses TRBV19 and TRBJ1-2, with D unclear. This CDR3 is built from 12 residues. Germline lookup yields CDR1 LNHDA and CDR2 SQIVND (reference sequence). V lost 3 bases and J lost 4, with 6 bases in between. The CDR3 DNA reads TGTGCCAGTAGTATCTCGGTCTATGGCTACACCTTC. It is translated as CASSISVYGYTF.

V is TRBV18 and J is TRBJ1-1; D is undetermined. CDR3 length equals 15 residues. Between the trimmed V and J ends, which lost 8 bases and 0 bases, there was a span of 16 bases. The germline V gene has CDR1 KGHSH and CDR2 LQKENI. The CDR3 loop reads CASPTDGGMNTEAFF. Written as DNA, the CDR3 is TGTGCCAGCCCGACGGACGGAGGAATGAACACTGAAGCTTTCTTT.

V and J are TRBV5-1 and TRBJ2-5; 9 positions agree with TRBD1. CDR1 and CDR2 (germline): SGHRS, YFSETQ. This CDR3 contains 15 residues. Unmatched junction bases numbered 4, after V lost 0 bases and J lost 4 bases. The CDR3 here is CASSLEGQGGETQYF. CDR3 DNA: TGCGCCAGCAGCTTGGAGGGACAGGGAGGAGAGACCCAGTACTTC.

The chain carries TRBV6-5 and TRBJ2-7; D is possibly TRBD1 (6 bases). Germline lookup yields CDR1 MNHEY and CDR2 SVGAGI. Between the trimmed V and J ends, which lost 5 bases and 5 bases, there was a span of 16 bases. The length of the CDR3 is 14 residues. CDR3: CASSEQGELHEQYF. CDR3 coding DNA: TGTGCCAGCAGTGAACAGGGTGAACTCCACGAGCAGTACTTC.

A single count supports this clone. This chain joins TRBV11-2 and TRBJ1-5; D is undetermined. This CDR3 has 16 residues. Germline CDR1 is SGHAT and CDR2 is FQNNGV. Trimming removed 1 base from V and 3 bases from J, with 13 bases in between. The chain's CDR3 is CASSLGRGGTNQPQHF. For the CDR3, the DNA is TGTGCCAGCAGCTTAGGTCGGGGAGGAACCAATCAGCCCCAGCATTTT.

This chain links TRBV12-5 with TRBJ1-2; D not certain. V lost 2 bases to trimming and J lost 3 bases, with 10 bases between them. The CDR3 runs to 14 residues. Germline V gives CDR1 LGHNT, CDR2 FRNRAP. CDR3 DNA: TGTGCTAGTGGTTTGATGAACAGTCACTATGGCTACACCTTC. It is translated as CASGLMNSHYGYTF.

The chain carries TRBV11-3 and TRBJ2-7; 9 bases align to TRBD2. Per the germline V gene, CDR1 is SGHNT and CDR2 is YENEEA. Unmatched junction bases numbered 9, after V lost 1 base and J lost 2 bases. The CDR3 sequence is 17 residues long. The CDR3 bases are TGTGCCAGCAGCTTAGTATCACTGCGGGGGGGGACCTACGAGCAGTACTTC. Translation gives CASSLVSLRGGTYEQYF.

The sample holds a few counts of this clone. V usage is TRBV6-5 and J usage is TRBJ1-1; maybe TRBD1 (6 bases). The CDR3 is 11 amino acids. Germline V CDR1 and CDR2: MNHEY, SVGAGI. V lost 5 bases and J 10 bases, leaving 11 bases between the germline ends. This CDR3 is CASSQGCGAFF. The CDR3 nucleotides are TGTGCCAGCAGTCAGGGGTGCGGAGCTTTCTTT.

The chain combines TRBV7-2 with TRBJ2-1, with TRBD2 matching over 13 bases. Trimming removed 5 bases from V and 10 bases from J; junction bases left unmatched: 8. Germline V gene lookup returns CDR1 SGHTA and CDR2 FQGNSA. There are 15 residues in the CDR3. The CDR3 bases are TGTGCCAGCAGCCCACTAGCGGGAGGGGTTCAGGAGCAGTTCTTC. Residues: CASSPLAGGVQEQFF. Supplemented by reference TRBV7-2 and TRBJ2-1, the full variable domain reads GAGVSQSPSNKVTEKGKDVELRCDPISGHTALYWYRQSLGQGLEFLIYFQGNSAPDKSGLPSDRFSAERTGGSVSTLTIQRTQQEDSAVYLCASSPLAGGVQEQFFGPGTRLTVL.

The J gene is TRBJ2-1, the V gene TRBV9; possible D gene TRBD2, 5 bases. V shed 1 base and J shed 0 bases, with 8 bases lying between them. Per germline, CDR1 SGDLS and CDR2 YYNGEE. This CDR3 is 15 amino acids long. This CDR3 is CASSVMGSSYNEQFF. The CDR3 DNA sequence: TGTGCCAGCAGCGTAATGGGGAGCTCCTACAATGAGCAGTTCTTC.

The chain combines TRBV7-9 with TRBJ1-1; D is unclear. Germline loops: CDR1 SEHNR, CDR2 FQNEAQ (reference sequence). V was pared by 5 bases and J by 1 base, with 14 bases between. This CDR3 has 15 residues. CDR3 sequence (DNA): TGTGCCAGCAGCCCCCGCGCAGGTGGGAACACTGAAGCTTTCTTT. As protein: CASSPRAGGNTEAFF. Supplemented by reference TRBV7-9 and TRBJ1-1, the full variable domain reads DTGVSQNPRHKITKRGQNVTFRCDPISEHNRLYWYRQTLGQGPEFLTYFQNEAQLEKSRLLSDRFSAERPKGSFSTLEIQRTEQGDSAMYLCASSPRAGGNTEAFFGQGTRLTVV.

The rearrangement links TRBV29-1 to TRBJ1-2; D is perhaps TRBD1 (5 bases). The germline V gene has CDR1 SQVTM and CDR2 ANQGSEA. The CDR3 is 13 residues long. V was pared by 7 bases and J by 8 bases, with 20 bases between. CDR3 coding DNA: TGCAGCGGATTTCTAGGGCAGGGATCCGGCTACACCTTC. This translates into CSGFLGQGSGYTF.

In this sample, this clone turned up a few times. The chain recombines TRBV30 with TRBJ1-2, with D possibly being TRBD1 (5 bases). CDR3 length equals 14 residues. V dropped 4 bases and J dropped 7 bases, with 19 bases sitting between them. Germline V gene sequence: CDR1 GTSNPN, CDR2 SVGIG (reference sequence). The CDR3: CAWKAGRGLFGYTF. The DNA for the CDR3 is TGTGCCTGGAAGGCCGGGAGGGGACTGTTTGGCTACACCTTC.

The rearrangement uses TRBV15 and TRBJ1-3; D is unclear. Trimming stripped 8 bases from V and 0 bases from J, with 8 bases between. The length of the CDR3 is 13 residues. Per the germline V gene, CDR1 is LNHNV and CDR2 is YYDKDF (reference sequence). DNA of the CDR3: TGTGCCACCGGTCGCAGCTCTGGAAACACCATATATTTT. Amino acid sequence: CATGRSSGNTIYF. Combining the CDR3 with reference TRBV15 and TRBJ1-3 gives the whole variable domain DAMVIQNPRYQVTQFGKPVTLSCSQTLNHNVMYWYQQKSSQAPKLLFHYYDKDFNNEADTPDNFQSRRPNTSFCFLDIRSPGLGDTAMYLCATGRSSGNTIYFGEGSWLTVV.

The rearrangement uses TRBV7-2 and TRBJ1-2; TRBD1 matches at 9 bases. The CDR3 runs to 14 residues. J lost 9 bases, V lost 5 bases, and 10 bases had no gene match. Germline assignment: CDR1 SGHTA and CDR2 FQGNSA. CDR3 amino acids: CASSPDRGSESYTF. The CDR3 DNA follows: TGTGCCAGCAGCCCGGACAGGGGCAGTGAAAGCTACACCTTC. Full variable domain (outside the CDR3, taken from reference TRBV7-2 and TRBJ1-2): GAGVSQSPSNKVTEKGKDVELRCDPISGHTALYWYRQSLGQGLEFLIYFQGNSAPDKSGLPSDRFSAERTGGSVSTLTIQRTQQEDSAVYLCASSPDRGSESYTFGSGTRLTVV.

The chain links TRBV12-5 to TRBJ1-2; possibly TRBD1 for D (6 bases). Deletions cut 2 bases from V and 5 bases from J, with 9 bases between. Germline V gene sequence: CDR1 LGHNT, CDR2 FRNRAP. The CDR3 is 13 amino acids. In DNA form, the CDR3 reads TGTGCTAGTGGTTTGTACAGGGAGTATGGCTACACCTTC. Protein: CASGLYREYGYTF. Looking up the rest from reference TRBV12-5 and TRBJ1-2 gives the full variable domain: DARVTQTPRHKVTEMGQEVTMRCQPILGHNTVFWYRQTMMQGLELLAYFRNRAPLDDSGMPKDRFSAEMPDATLATLKIQPSEPRDSAVYFCASGLYREYGYTFGSGTRLTVV.

The J gene is TRBJ1-1, the V gene TRBV29-1; TRBD1 agrees at 7 bases. This CDR3 has 13 amino acids. With V trimmed by 7 bases and J by 5 bases, 10 bases remained unmatched. Germline V CDR1 and CDR2: SQVTM, ANQGSEA. CDR3 in DNA: TGCAGCGCCGCGTTGACAGGGACTACTGAAGCTTTCTTT. Its translation: CSAALTGTTEAFF.